The rows below give T cell receptor beta chains drawn from one sample of a study of T cells in localized non-small cell lung cancer. The repertoire was sequenced with immunoSEQ multiplex PCR; TCRdb's copy has only in-frame clones and lacks some. The profile covers 35,000 to 50,000 clones, with roughly 91% appearing a single time and about 10% taken by the ten largest. This specimen consisted of PBMCs, obtained before any cancer treatment. These receptors were obtained from a woman aged 40 to 75 with stage II lung adenocarcinoma. CDR3s include the opening cysteine and the closing phenylalanine or tryptophan. The D gene is left open where the match is weak. A row's size may be missing; if present it is once, few, many or a size class.

>TRBV11-2|TRBJ1-5|-|once
TGTGCCAGCAGCTTATATTCAGGGCAGCCCCAGCATTTT
CASSLYSGQPQHF
>TRBV12-5|TRBJ2-5|TRBD2|-
TGTGCTAGTGGTTTTCTAGCGGGAGCAGACCAAGAGACCCAGTACTTC
CASGFLAGADQETQYF
>TRBV13|TRBJ2-6|TRBD2|once
TGTGCCAGCAGCCAGTCTAGCGGGAGAGGGTCTGGGGCCAACGTCCTGACTTTC
CASSQSSGRGSGANVLTF
>TRBV28|TRBJ2-5|-|-
TGTGCCAGCATCACCTCGTACCAAGAGACCCAGTACTTC
CASITSYQETQYF
>TRBV27|TRBJ2-4|TRBD2|-
TGTGCCAGCAGTTCCCCCCAGCGGGGGGGAAACATTCAGTACTTC
CASSSPQRGGNIQYF
>TRBV6-4|TRBJ1-2|-|-
TGTGCCAGCACCTACGGGCACAGGGAGGACACCTTC
CASTYGHREDTF
>TRBV28|TRBJ2-1|-|few
TGTGCCAGCAGTCAGGGAGTATCCTCCAATGAGCAGTTCTTC
CASSQGVSSNEQFF
>TRBV6-4|TRBJ1-5|-|-
TGTGCCAGCAGTGTTTCGAGACAGTCCGGGCCCCAGCATTTT
CASSVSRQSGPQHF
>TRBV7-9|TRBJ2-2|TRBD1|-
TGTGCCAGCACCCGGGCGGGACAGGTAGACACCGGGGAGCTGTTTTTT
CASTRAGQVDTGELFF
>TRBV19|TRBJ1-5|TRBD1|-
TGTGCCAGTTCCTGGACAGGGGGAGGTCAGCCCCAGCATTTT
CASSWTGGGQPQHF
>TRBV5-6|TRBJ1-1|-|few
TGTGCCAGCAGCCTGGACCTTAACACTGAAGCTTTCTTT
CASSLDLNTEAFF
>TRBV28|TRBJ2-2|-|-
TGTGCCAGCACTCAAAGGTTTCTGGGCACCGGGGAGCTGTTTTTT
CASTQRFLGTGELFF
>TRBV18|TRBJ2-7|TRBD1|-
TGTGCCAGCTCACCAGGGACAGGGGGCGATTCTTCCGAGCAGTACTTC
CASSPGTGGDSSEQYF
>TRBV5-4|TRBJ2-2|TRBD1|-
TGTGCCAGCAGCCCTGACAGGGGAAGTAGGACCGGGGAGCTGTTTTTT
CASSPDRGSRTGELFF
>TRBV15|TRBJ2-2|TRBD2|-
TGTGCCACCAGCAGAGAAGTAGCGGGGGGGCCGAACGGGGAGCTGTTTTTT
CATSREVAGGPNGELFF
>TRBV29-1|TRBJ1-2|-|-
TGCAGCGTTGTGGCAGGGAACTATGGCTACACCTTC
CSVVAGNYGYTF
>TRBV28|TRBJ1-1|-|-
TGTGCCAGCAGTCCTAATGGGGTTTGGACTGAAGCTTTCTTT
CASSPNGVWTEAFF
>TRBV2|TRBJ2-3|-|-
TGTGCCAGCGGGAGTTTAGCATCTGGTACGCAGTATTTT
CASGSLASGTQYF
>TRBV6-5|TRBJ2-5|TRBD1|-
TGTGCCAGCAGTTACAGGGGGCTTCCCGGGGAGACCCAGTACTTC
CASSYRGLPGETQYF
>TRBV7-3|TRBJ2-2|TRBD2|once
TGTGCCAGCAGCTCGGGAGGCAACACCGGGGAGCTGTTTTTT
CASSSGGNTGELFF